This T cell receptor (beta chain) was obtained from a study of molecular identifiers for immune sequencing clone quantification. Study background: Replicates partitioned RNA from approximately 20,000 or 100,000 naive CD8 cells into five parts, sequencing four.

Sorted cells numbering about 19,000 to 1,100,000, with 10%, 30% or 50% RNA, yielded the naive CD8 libraries. The table lists this clonotype with a few counts. Bulk TCR libraries used previously described methods and listed TCR primers. TCRdb itself ran the PCR reads through MiXCR, one entry per CDR3 protein. In the table there are 80,000 to 130,000 distinct CDR3 sequences, approximately 40% of which are singletons. The V end was cut by 2 bases, the J end by 0 bases, with 5 bases between. The CDR3 totals 13 residues. Germline CDR1 MGHRA, CDR2 YSYEKL. The clonotype originates from a human donor in good health. Some libraries in this study had Jurkat cell RNA spiked in. The chain combines TRBV4-1 with TRBJ2-7; D gene unclear. Sequenced: naive CD8+ T cells from blood, with Jurkat cell RNA spiked in. The subset was: FACS-sorted CD8+CD4-CCR7+CD45RA+ naive T cells. The CDR3 loop is CASSQTNSYEQYF. The CDR3 region has the DNA TGCGCCAGCAGCCAAACAAACTCCTACGAGCAGTACTTC.